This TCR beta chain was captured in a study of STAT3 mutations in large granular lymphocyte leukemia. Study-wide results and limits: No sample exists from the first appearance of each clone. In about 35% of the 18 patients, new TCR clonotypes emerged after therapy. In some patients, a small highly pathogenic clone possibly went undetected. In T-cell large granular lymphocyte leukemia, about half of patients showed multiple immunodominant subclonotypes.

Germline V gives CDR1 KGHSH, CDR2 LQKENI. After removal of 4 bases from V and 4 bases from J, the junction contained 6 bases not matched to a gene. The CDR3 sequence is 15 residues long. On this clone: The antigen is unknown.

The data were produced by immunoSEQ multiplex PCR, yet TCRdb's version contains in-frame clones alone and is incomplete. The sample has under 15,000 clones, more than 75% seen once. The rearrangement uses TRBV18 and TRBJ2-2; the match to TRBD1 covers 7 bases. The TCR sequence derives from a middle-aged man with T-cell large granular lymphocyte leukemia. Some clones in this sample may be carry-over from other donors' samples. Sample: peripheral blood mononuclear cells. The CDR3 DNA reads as TGTGCCAGCTCACACGGGACAGTACTCACCGGGGAGCTGTTTTTT. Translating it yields CASSHGTVLTGELFF.